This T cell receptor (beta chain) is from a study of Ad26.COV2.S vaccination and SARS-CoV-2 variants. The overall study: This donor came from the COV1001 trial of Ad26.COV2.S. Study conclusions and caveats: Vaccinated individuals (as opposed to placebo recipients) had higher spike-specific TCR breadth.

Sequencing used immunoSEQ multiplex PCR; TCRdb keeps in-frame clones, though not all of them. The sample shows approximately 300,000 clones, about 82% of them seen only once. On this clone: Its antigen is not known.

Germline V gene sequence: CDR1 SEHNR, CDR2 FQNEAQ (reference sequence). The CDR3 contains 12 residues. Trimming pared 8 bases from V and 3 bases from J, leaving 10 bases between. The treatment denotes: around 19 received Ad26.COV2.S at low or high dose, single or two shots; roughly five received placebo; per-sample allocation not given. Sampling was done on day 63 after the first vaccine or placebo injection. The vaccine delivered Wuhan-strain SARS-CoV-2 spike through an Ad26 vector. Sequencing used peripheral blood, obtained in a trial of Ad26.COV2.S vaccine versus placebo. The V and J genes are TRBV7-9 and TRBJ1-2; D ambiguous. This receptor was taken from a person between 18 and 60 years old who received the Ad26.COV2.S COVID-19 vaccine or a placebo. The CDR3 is CASDQDDYGYTF. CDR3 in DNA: TGTGCCAGCGATCAGGATGACTATGGCTACACCTTC.